This paragraph reports one T cell receptor (beta chain). What it recognizes is unknown. Amplification used 60 Vbeta primers and 13 Jbeta primers. Only in-frame clones appear in the TCRdb table, and some are missing; sequencing was by immunoSEQ multiplex PCR. This table has about 120,000 clones, 65% to 80% appearing once. Germline V lookup: CDR1 PRHDT, CDR2 FYEKMQ (reference sequence). The V gene lost 3 bases and the J gene lost 4 bases, with 10 bases spanning the gap. The CDR3 runs to 14 residues. The record originates from a study of cytomegalovirus exposure and HLA in healthy donors. Study-level background: Counted in an early data release were about 80 million unique TCRs from HLA-typed donors.

The study, taken as a whole, reports: HLA alleles were associated with 17,000 or so TCR beta sequences in a later analysis at 0.05 false discovery rate. Researchers left out some V segments, among them TRBV6-2 and TRBV6-3, as indistinguishable.

The sequence came from a woman aged 40 to 50 in good health and CMV-seropositive. The sequencing input was PBMCs. The chain recombines TRBV13 with TRBJ1-3; TRBD1 might be the D (6 bases). This CDR3 reads CASSFSDSGNTIYF. The CDR3 DNA reads as TGTGCCAGCAGCTTTTCGGACAGCGGAAACACCATATATTTT.